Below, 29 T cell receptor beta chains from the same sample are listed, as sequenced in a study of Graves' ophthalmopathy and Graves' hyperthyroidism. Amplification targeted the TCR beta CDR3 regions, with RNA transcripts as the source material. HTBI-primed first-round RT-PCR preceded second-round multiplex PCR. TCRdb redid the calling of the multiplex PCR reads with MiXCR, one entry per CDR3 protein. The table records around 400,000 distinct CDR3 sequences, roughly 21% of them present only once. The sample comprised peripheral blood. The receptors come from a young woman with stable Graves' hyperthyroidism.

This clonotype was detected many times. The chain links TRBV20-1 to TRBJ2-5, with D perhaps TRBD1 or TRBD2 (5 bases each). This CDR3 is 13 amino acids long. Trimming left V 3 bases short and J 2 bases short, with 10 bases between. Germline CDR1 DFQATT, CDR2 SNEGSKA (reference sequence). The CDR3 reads CSARGRLQETQYF. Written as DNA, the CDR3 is TGCAGTGCTAGGGGACGGCTACAAGAGACCCAGTACTTC.

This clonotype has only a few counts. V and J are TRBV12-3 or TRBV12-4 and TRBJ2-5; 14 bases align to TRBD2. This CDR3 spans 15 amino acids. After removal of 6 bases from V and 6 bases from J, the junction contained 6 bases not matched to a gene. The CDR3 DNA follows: TGTGCCAGCAGACCGGGGACTAGCGGGAGCAAGACCCAGTACTTC. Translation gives CASRPGTSGSKTQYF.

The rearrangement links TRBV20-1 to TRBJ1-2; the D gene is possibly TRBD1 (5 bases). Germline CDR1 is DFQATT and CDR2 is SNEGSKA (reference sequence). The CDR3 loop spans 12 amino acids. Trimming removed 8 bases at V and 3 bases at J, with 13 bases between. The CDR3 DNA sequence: TGCAGTACTCCCTCGACAGACTATGGCTACACCTTC. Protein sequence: CSTPSTDYGYTF.

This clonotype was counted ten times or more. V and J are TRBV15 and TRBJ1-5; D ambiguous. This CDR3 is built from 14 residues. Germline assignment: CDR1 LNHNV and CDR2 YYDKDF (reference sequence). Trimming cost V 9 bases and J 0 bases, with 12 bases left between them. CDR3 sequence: CATKREYSNQPQHF. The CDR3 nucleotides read TGTGCCACTAAACGAGAGTATAGCAATCAGCCCCAGCATTTT.

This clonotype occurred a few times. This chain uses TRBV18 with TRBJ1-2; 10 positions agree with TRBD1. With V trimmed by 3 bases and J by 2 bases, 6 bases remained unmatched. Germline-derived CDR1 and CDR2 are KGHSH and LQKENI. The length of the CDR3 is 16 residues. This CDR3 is CASSPRPGQGNYGYTF. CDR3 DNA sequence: TGTGCCAGCTCACCGCGACCGGGACAGGGGAACTATGGCTACACCTTC.

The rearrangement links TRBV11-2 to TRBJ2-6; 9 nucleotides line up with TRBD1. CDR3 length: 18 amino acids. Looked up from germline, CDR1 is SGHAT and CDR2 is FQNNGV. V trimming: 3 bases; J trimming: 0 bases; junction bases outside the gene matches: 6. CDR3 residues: CASSFLTGGHSGANVLTF. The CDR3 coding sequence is TGTGCCAGCAGCTTCCTGACAGGGGGTCACTCTGGGGCCAACGTCCTGACTTTC. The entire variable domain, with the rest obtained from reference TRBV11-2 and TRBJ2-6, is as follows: EAGVAQSPRYKIIEKRQSVAFWCNPISGHATLYWYQQILGQGPKLLIQFQNNGVVDDSQLPKDRFSAERLKGVDSTLKIQPAKLEDSAVYLCASSFLTGGHSGANVLTFGAGSRLTVL.

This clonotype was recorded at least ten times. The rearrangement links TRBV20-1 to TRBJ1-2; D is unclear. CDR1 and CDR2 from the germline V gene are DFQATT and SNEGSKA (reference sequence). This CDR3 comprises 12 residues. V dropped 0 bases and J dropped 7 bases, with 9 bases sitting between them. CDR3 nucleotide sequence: TGCAGTGCTAGAGAAGACTCTTTTGGCTACACCTTC. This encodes CSAREDSFGYTF.

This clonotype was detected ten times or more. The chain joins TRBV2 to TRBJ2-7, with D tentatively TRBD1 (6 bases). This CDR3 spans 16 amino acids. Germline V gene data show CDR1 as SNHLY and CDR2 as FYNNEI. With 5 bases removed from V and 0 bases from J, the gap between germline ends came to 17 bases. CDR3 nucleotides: TGTGCCAGCAGTCGAGCAGGGGCAGGGCACTCCTACGAGCAGTACTTC. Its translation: CASSRAGAGHSYEQYF.

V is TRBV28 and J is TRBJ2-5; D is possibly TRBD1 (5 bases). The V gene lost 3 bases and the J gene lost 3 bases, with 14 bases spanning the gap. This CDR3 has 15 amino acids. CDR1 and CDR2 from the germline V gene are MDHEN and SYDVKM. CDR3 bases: TGTGCCAGCAGTTTTGGGGCAGGGCAGAAAGAGACCCAGTACTTC. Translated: CASSFGAGQKETQYF. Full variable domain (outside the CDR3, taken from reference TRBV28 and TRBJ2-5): DVKVTQSSRYLVKRTGEKVFLECVQDMDHENMFWYRQDPGLGLRLIYFSYDVKMKEKGDIPEGYSVSREKKERFSLILESASTNQTSMYLCASSFGAGQKETQYFGPGTRLLVL.

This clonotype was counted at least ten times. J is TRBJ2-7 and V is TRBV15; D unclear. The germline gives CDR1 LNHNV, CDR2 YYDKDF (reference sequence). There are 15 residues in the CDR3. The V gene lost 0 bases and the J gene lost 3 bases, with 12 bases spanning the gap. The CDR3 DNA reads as TGTGCCACCAGCAGAGACGTAGGCAGCTTCTACGAGCAGTACTTC. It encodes CATSRDVGSFYEQYF.

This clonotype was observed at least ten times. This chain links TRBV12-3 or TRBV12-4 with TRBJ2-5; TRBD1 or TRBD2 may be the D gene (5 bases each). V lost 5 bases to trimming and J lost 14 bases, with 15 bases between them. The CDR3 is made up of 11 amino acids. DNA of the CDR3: TGTGCCAGCAGTCCCGGGGCGGTCATATACTTC. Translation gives CASSPGAVIYF.

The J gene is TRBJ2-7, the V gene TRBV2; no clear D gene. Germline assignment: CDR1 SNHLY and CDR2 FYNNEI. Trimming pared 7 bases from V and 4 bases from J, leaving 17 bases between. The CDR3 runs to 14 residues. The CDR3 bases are TGTGCCAGCATTAACCCTTTCCGGCATTACGAGCAGTACTTC. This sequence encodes CASINPFRHYEQYF.

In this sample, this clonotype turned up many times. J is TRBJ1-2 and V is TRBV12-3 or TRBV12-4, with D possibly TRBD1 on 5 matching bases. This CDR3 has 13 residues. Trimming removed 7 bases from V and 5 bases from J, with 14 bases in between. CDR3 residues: CASTPDMKYGYTF. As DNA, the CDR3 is TGTGCCAGCACCCCGGACATGAAATATGGCTACACCTTC.

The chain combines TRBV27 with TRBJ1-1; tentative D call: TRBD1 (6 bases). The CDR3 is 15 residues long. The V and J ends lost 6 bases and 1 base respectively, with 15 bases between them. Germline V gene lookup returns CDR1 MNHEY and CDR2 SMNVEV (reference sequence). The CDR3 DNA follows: TGTGCCAGCAGCTTCAGGGACACAACGAACACTGAAGCTTTCTTT. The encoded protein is CASSFRDTTNTEAFF.

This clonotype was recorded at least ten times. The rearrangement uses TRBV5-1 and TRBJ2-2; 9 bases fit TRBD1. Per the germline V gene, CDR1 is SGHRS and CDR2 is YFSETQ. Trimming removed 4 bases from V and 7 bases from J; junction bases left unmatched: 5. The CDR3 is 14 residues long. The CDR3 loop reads CASSPTTGGGELFF. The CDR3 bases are TGCGCCAGCAGCCCGACGACAGGGGGCGGGGAGCTGTTTTTT. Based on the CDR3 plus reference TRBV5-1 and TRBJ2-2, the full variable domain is KAGVTQTPRYLIKTRGQQVTLSCSPISGHRSVSWYQQTPGQGLQFLFEYFSETQRNKGNFPGRFSGRQFSNSRSEMNVSTLELGDSALYLCASSPTTGGGELFFGEGSRLTVL.

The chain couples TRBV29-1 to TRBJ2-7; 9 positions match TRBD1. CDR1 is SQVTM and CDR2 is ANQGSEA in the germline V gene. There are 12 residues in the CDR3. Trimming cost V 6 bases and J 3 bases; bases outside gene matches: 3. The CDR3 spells CSVSTGGYEQYF. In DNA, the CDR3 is TGCAGCGTGTCGACAGGGGGCTACGAGCAGTACTTC.

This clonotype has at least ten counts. The CDR3 reads CASTMTGELFF. In DNA, the CDR3 is TGTGCCAGCACTATGACCGGGGAGCTGTTTTTT. The chain links TRBV12-3 or TRBV12-4 to TRBJ2-2; no clear D gene. V was pared by 7 bases and J by 5 bases, with 5 bases between. The CDR3 has 11 residues.

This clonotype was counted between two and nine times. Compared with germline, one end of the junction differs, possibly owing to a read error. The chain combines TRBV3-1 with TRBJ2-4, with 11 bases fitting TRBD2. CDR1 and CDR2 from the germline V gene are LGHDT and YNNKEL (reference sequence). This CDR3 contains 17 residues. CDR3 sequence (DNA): TGTGCCAGCAGCCAAGAAAGGGGACTAGCGGAAAGGTACATTAAGTACTTC. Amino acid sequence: CASSQERGLAERYIKYF.

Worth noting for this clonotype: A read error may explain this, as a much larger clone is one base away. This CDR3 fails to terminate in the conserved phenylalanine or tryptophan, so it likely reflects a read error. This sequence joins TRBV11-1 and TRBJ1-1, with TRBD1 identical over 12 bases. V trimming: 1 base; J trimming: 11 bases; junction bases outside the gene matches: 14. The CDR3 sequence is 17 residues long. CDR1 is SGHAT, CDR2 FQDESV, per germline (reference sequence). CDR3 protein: CASSLVPGTGGVSSAFL. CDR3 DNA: TGTGCCAGCAGCTTAGTTCCGGGGACAGGGGGCGTCTCGTCGGCTTTCTTG.

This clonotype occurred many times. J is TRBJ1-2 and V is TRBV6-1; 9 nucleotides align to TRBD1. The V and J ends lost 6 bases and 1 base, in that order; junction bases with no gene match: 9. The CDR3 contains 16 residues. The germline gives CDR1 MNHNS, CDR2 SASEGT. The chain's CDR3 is CASRNSGQGINYGYTF. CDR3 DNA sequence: TGTGCCAGCAGGAACTCAGGACAGGGGATTAACTATGGCTACACCTTC.

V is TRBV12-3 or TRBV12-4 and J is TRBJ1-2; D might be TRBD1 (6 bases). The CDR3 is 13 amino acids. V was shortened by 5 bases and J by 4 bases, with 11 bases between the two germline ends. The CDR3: CASSGDRLYGYTF. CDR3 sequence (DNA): TGTGCCAGCAGTGGCGACAGGCTCTATGGCTACACCTTC.

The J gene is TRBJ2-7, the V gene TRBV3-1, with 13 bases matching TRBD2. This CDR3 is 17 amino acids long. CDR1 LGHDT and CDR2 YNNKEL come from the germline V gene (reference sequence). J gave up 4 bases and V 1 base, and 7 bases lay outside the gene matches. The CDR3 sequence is CASSQGLAGGLGYEQYF. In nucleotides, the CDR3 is TGTGCCAGCAGCCAAGGACTAGCGGGAGGCCTTGGGTACGAGCAGTACTTC.

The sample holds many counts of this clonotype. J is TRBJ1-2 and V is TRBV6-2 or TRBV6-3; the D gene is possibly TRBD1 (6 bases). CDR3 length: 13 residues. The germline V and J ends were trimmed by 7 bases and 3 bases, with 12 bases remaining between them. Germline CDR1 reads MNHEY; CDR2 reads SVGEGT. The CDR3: CASTGGPDYGYTF. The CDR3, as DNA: TGTGCCAGCACGGGGGGGCCTGACTATGGCTACACCTTC.

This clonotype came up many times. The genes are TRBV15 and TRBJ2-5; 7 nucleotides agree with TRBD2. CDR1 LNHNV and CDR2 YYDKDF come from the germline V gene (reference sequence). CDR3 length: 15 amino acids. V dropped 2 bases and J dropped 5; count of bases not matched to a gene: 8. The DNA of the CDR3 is TGTGCCACCAGCAGATCGACTAGCCTGGGGGAGACCCAGTACTTC. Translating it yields CATSRSTSLGETQYF.

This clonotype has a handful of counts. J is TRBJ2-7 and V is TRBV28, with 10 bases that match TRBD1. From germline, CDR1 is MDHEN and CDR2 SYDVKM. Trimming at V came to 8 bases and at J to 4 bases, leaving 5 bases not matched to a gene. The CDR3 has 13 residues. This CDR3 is CASPRDRGYEQYF. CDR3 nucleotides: TGTGCCAGCCCGAGGGACAGGGGATACGAGCAGTACTTC.

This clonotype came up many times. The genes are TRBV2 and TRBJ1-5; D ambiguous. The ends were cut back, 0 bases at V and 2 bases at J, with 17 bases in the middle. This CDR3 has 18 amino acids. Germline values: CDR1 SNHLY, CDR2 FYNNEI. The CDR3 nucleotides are TGTGCCAGCAGTGAAGCGCCCGTTAGGTATGTTGGCAATCAGCCCCAGCATTTT. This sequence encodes CASSEAPVRYVGNQPQHF. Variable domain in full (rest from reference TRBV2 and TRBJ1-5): EPEVTQTPSHQVTQMGQEVILRCVPISNHLYFYWYRQILGQKVEFLVSFYNNEISEKSEIFDDQFSVERPDGSNFTLKIRSTKLEDSAMYFCASSEAPVRYVGNQPQHFGDGTRLSIL.

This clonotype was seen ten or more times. CDR3: CASSRSGRRGEQYF. The CDR3, as DNA: TGTGCCAGCAGCCGAAGCGGGAGAAGGGGCGAGCAGTACTTC. The chain combines TRBV28 with TRBJ2-7, with TRBD2 identical over 8 bases. V gave up 6 bases and J gave up 6 bases; unmatched junction bases: 10. This CDR3 comprises 14 residues. Germline CDR1 and CDR2: MDHEN and SYDVKM.

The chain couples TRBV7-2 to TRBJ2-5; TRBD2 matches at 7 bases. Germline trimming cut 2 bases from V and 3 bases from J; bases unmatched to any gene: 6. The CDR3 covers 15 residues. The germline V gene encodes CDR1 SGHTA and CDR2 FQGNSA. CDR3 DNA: TGTGCCAGCAGCTTAACGAGGGAGGGTAAAGAGACCCAGTACTTC. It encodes CASSLTREGKETQYF.

CDR3: CASRTTDRHEQYF. CDR3 DNA sequence: TGTGCCAGCAGAACCACAGACAGGCACGAGCAGTACTTC. The V and J genes are TRBV28 and TRBJ2-7, with TRBD1 as a possible D gene (6 bases). CDR1 is MDHEN and CDR2 is SYDVKM in the germline V gene. The CDR3 spans 13 residues. V shed 6 bases and J shed 5 bases, with 14 bases lying between them.